The 27 T cell receptor beta chains in this list originate from one sample, sequenced in a study of PD-1 blockade in mismatch repair-deficient tumors. Data came from immunoSEQ multiplex PCR; TCRdb stores just in-frame clones and leaves some out. The sample carries 130,000 or so clones, 85% to 90% recorded once. The material was peripheral blood, obtained 44 weeks after starting pembrolizumab. The origin of the receptors is an adult with mismatch repair-deficient cancer.

This clone was seen once. V usage is TRBV5-6 and J usage is TRBJ2-3; D unclear. V gave up 4 bases and J gave up 6 bases, with 18 bases separating them. The CDR3 is made up of 15 amino acids. CDR1 and CDR2 (germline): SGHDT, YYEEEE. CDR3 bases: TGTGCCAGCAGCGGACGTGGGTTTCCTGAGGATACGCAGTATTTT. Translating gives CASSGRGFPEDTQYF.

The gene calls are TRBV5-1 and TRBJ2-2; 9 bases line up with TRBD2. CDR3 size: 16 residues. Germline V gene lookup returns CDR1 SGHRS and CDR2 YFSETQ. J gave up 3 bases and V 0 bases, and 3 bases lay outside the gene matches. In DNA form, the CDR3 reads TGCGCCAGCAGCTTGGCCGCGGGAGGGTACACCGGGGAGCTGTTTTTT. Residues: CASSLAAGGYTGELFF. Drawing the rest from reference TRBV5-1 and TRBJ2-2, the complete variable domain is KAGVTQTPRYLIKTRGQQVTLSCSPISGHRSVSWYQQTPGQGLQFLFEYFSETQRNKGNFPGRFSGRQFSNSRSEMNVSTLELGDSALYLCASSLAAGGYTGELFFGEGSRLTVL.

This sequence joins TRBV6-5 and TRBJ1-1, with 7 positions matching TRBD1. The CDR3 runs 13 residues. Germline V gives CDR1 MNHEY, CDR2 SVGAGI. V shed 6 bases and J 7 bases; nucleotides not matched to a gene: 8. Here the CDR3 DNA reads TGTGCCAGCAGAAACCGGGACAGCTATGAAGCTTTCTTT. It yields the protein CASRNRDSYEAFF.

This rearrangement joins TRBV27 to TRBJ2-7; D assignment may be TRBD1 or TRBD2 (5 bases each). Germline V gene lookup returns CDR1 MNHEY and CDR2 SMNVEV (reference sequence). Trimming cost V 2 bases and J 6 bases, with 14 bases left between them. CDR3 length: 14 residues. This CDR3 is CASSLPGPRGEQYF. Here the CDR3 DNA reads TGTGCCAGCAGTTTACCGGGGCCCCGGGGCGAGCAGTACTTC.

The chain couples TRBV7-8 to TRBJ2-2, with D hard to call. Germline V lookup: CDR1 SGHVS, CDR2 FQNEAQ. This CDR3 is built from 15 residues. V shed 2 bases and J shed 4 bases, with 11 bases lying between them. The CDR3 nucleotides read TGTGCCAGCAGCTTAAAAAGGGCGGCCACCGGGGAGCTGTTTTTT. This encodes CASSLKRAATGELFF.

This chain links TRBV9 with TRBJ2-1; the match to TRBD2 covers 10 bases. The length of the CDR3 is 18 residues. J lost 4 bases, V lost 0 bases, and 10 bases had no gene match. CDR1 is SGDLS and CDR2 is YYNGEE in the germline V gene. DNA for the CDR3: TGTGCCAGCAGCGTAGTGGCAACAGCGGGAGGGCCATACAATGAGCAGTTCTTC. Translating it yields CASSVVATAGGPYNEQFF.

This chain joins TRBV10-1 and TRBJ2-6, with D tentatively TRBD1 (5 bases). V was trimmed by 11 bases and J by 0 bases, leaving 17 bases between them. The germline V gene encodes CDR1 WNHNN and CDR2 SYGVQD (reference sequence). The CDR3 contains 16 residues. The CDR3 loop reads CARMTVPISGANVLTF. CDR3 DNA: TGCGCCCGCATGACAGTCCCCATCTCTGGGGCCAACGTCCTGACTTTC.

The V call is TRBV30, the J call TRBJ2-1; 12 bases agree with TRBD2. This CDR3 is 16 amino acids long. V lost 2 bases, J lost 5 bases, and 7 bases stayed unmatched. The germline V gene has CDR1 GTSNPN and CDR2 SVGIG (reference sequence). CDR3 amino acids: CAWSPGTSGFNNEQFF. DNA for the CDR3: TGTGCCTGGAGTCCCGGGACTAGCGGGTTCAACAATGAGCAGTTCTTC.

This rearrangement joins TRBV14 to TRBJ2-2; 9 nucleotides match TRBD1. Germline V lookup: CDR1 SGHDN, CDR2 FVKESK. CDR3 size: 18 residues. Losses at the gene ends were 1 base for V and 5 bases for J; bases not matched to a gene: 11. Written as DNA, the CDR3 is TGTGCCAGCAGCCAAGGCCCGGATGGGACAGGGTTGACCGGGGAGCTGTTTTTT. It encodes CASSQGPDGTGLTGELFF.

The gene calls are TRBV10-2 and TRBJ2-7; D gene ambiguous. Trimming stripped 0 bases from V and 5 bases from J, with 11 bases between. CDR1 is WSHSY, CDR2 SAAADI, per germline. The CDR3 runs 14 residues. CDR3 sequence (DNA): TGCGCCAGCAGTGAGTCCTTGGGGAAAGACGAGCAGTACTTC. This gives the protein CASSESLGKDEQYF.

The chain carries TRBV5-1 and TRBJ2-2; D gene ambiguous. Germline CDR1 is SGHRS and CDR2 is YFSETQ. The germline V and J ends were trimmed by 4 bases and 4 bases, with 11 bases remaining between them. The CDR3 is made up of 14 amino acids. CDR3 in DNA: TGCGCCAGCAGCACGGAATATTTCACCGGGGAGCTGTTTTTT. It codes for CASSTEYFTGELFF.

V usage is TRBV5-1 and J usage is TRBJ1-1, with D possibly TRBD1 on 5 matching bases. CDR3 size: 13 residues. Germline CDR1 SGHRS, CDR2 YFSETQ. V lost 5 bases to trimming and J lost 5 bases, with 13 bases between them. The CDR3 sequence: CASSHTGFTEAFF. CDR3 nucleotides: TGCGCCAGCAGTCATACAGGTTTTACTGAAGCTTTCTTT.

The genes are TRBV7-2 and TRBJ2-1; possible D gene TRBD2, 6 bases. The CDR3 loop spans 13 amino acids. Trimming shortened V by 2 bases and J by 7 bases, and 9 bases separated the two germline ends. Germline CDR1 SGHTA, CDR2 FQGNSA. CDR3 DNA: TGTGCCAGCAGCTTAATTAGCGGTAATGAGCAGTTCTTC. Translating it yields CASSLISGNEQFF.

The chain couples TRBV7-9 to TRBJ2-3; TRBD2 matches at 11 bases. CDR1 and CDR2 (germline): SEHNR, FQNEAQ (reference sequence). This CDR3 region has 18 residues. V was pared by 3 bases and J by 1 base, with 9 bases of the junction left unmatched. The DNA for the CDR3 is TGTGCCAGCAGCTTCTATCGGACTAGCGGGTCGGGCACAGATACGCAGTATTTT. It specifies CASSFYRTSGSGTDTQYF.

This clone showed up just once. This sequence joins TRBV29-1 and TRBJ2-7; 8 bases align to TRBD2. The CDR3 spans 13 residues. With 1 base clipped from V and 3 bases from J, the junction kept 2 bases outside the gene matches. Germline CDR1 and CDR2: SQVTM and ANQGSEA. Here the CDR3 DNA reads TGCAGCGTTGAAGGCGGGAGGCGCTACGAGCAGTACTTC. Translated, it gives CSVEGGRRYEQYF.

J is TRBJ2-7 and V is TRBV5-6, with 8 nucleotides matching TRBD1. The V segment lost 4 bases and the J segment 4 bases; nucleotides outside the gene matches: 4. Germline CDR1 is SGHDT and CDR2 is YYEEEE. The CDR3 spans 13 residues. As DNA, the CDR3 is TGTGCCAGCAGCATCTGGACAGGGTACGAGCAGTACTTC. This sequence encodes CASSIWTGYEQYF.

The chain combines TRBV19 with TRBJ2-1; D is unclear. From germline, CDR1 is LNHDA and CDR2 SQIVND (reference sequence). The CDR3 has 13 residues. The ends were cut back, 8 bases at V and 2 bases at J, with 10 bases in the middle. The CDR3 DNA is TGTGCCAGTCTCGGCACGGCCTACAATGAGCAGTTCTTC. Translation gives CASLGTAYNEQFF.

The chain recombines TRBV7-6 with TRBJ1-1; D gene uncertain. The CDR3 length is 13 residues. V was cut by 6 bases and J by 4 bases, with 12 bases left in between. Germline V gene lookup returns CDR1 SGHVS and CDR2 FNYEAQ. CDR3 sequence reads: CASSLAESTEAFF. The CDR3 DNA reads as TGTGCCAGCAGTCTCGCCGAAAGCACTGAAGCTTTCTTT.

V gene TRBV28 combines with J gene TRBJ1-5; TRBD1 matches at 10 bases. The CDR3 consists of 15 residues. J was trimmed by 2 bases and V by 7 bases; bases with no gene match: 5. Germline assignment: CDR1 MDHEN and CDR2 SYDVKM. DNA of the CDR3: TGTGCCAGCACCCCGACAGGGGGCGGCAATCAGCCCCAGCATTTT. Amino acids: CASTPTGGGNQPQHF.

DNA of the CDR3: TGTGCCAGCAGCTTTGTTCAGGGACGCACAGATACGCAGTATTTT. Translating it yields CASSFVQGRTDTQYF. The chain combines TRBV5-8 with TRBJ2-3; D might be TRBD1 or TRBD2, each matching 5 bases. The V gene lost 2 bases and the J gene lost 1 base, with 11 bases spanning the gap. CDR1 and CDR2 (germline): SGHTS, YDEGEE. The CDR3 spans 15 residues. The complete variable domain, with remaining parts taken from reference TRBV5-8 and TRBJ2-3, reads EAGVTQSPTHLIKTRGQQATLRCSPISGHTSVYWYQQALGLGLQFLLWYDEGEERNRGNFPPRFSGRQFPNYSSELNVNALELEDSALYLCASSFVQGRTDTQYFGPGTRLTVL.

The chain uses TRBV6-5 and TRBJ2-1; D is ambiguous. Germline assignment: CDR1 MNHEY and CDR2 SVGAGI. The CDR3 totals 15 residues. V shed 6 bases and J shed 0 bases, with 12 bases lying between them. In nucleotides, the CDR3 is TGTGCCAGCAGCACCACAGATAACTCCTACAATGAGCAGTTCTTC. Its translation: CASSTTDNSYNEQFF.

J is TRBJ2-5 and V is TRBV20-1, with unresolved D. The V and J ends lost 0 bases and 4 bases respectively, with 0 bases between them. Germline lookup yields CDR1 DFQATT and CDR2 SNEGSKA (reference sequence). The CDR3 length is 10 residues. The CDR3 DNA reads as TGCAGTGCTAGAGAAGAGACCCAGTACTTC. This encodes CSAREETQYF.

The chain couples TRBV5-6 to TRBJ2-3; 10 bases agree with TRBD1. CDR1 SGHDT and CDR2 YYEEEE come from the germline V gene. With 4 bases clipped from V and 6 bases from J, the junction kept 17 bases outside the gene matches. The CDR3 totals 18 residues. CDR3 sequence (DNA): TGTGCCAGCAGCCCTGGGACAGGGGCAGTTTTTTTGTCGGATACGCAGTATTTT. It translates to CASSPGTGAVFLSDTQYF.

The chain has TRBV27 and TRBJ2-1, with TRBD2 matching over 10 bases. This CDR3 comprises 15 residues. Germline CDR1 is MNHEY and CDR2 is SMNVEV (reference sequence). V lost 1 base and J lost 9; bases outside the gene matches: 6. DNA for the CDR3: TGTGCCAGCAGTTTATGGCCAGCGGGAGGGACTGAGCAGTTCTTC. Translating it yields CASSLWPAGGTEQFF.

J is TRBJ1-2 and V is TRBV19; 8 bases map to TRBD1. CDR1 and CDR2 from the germline V gene are LNHDA and SQIVND (reference sequence). V shed 10 bases and J 3 bases; nucleotides not matched to a gene: 13. CDR3 length: 15 residues. The CDR3 is CATSPWGTGYYGYTF. DNA of the CDR3: TGTGCCACCTCTCCTTGGGGGACAGGCTACTATGGCTACACCTTC.

The count of this clone is one. The chain has TRBV10-3 and TRBJ1-2; TRBD1 aligns across 7 bases. The germline gives CDR1 ENHRY, CDR2 SYGVKD. The J segment lost 3 bases and the V segment lost 4 bases, leaving 5 bases of the junction unmatched. The CDR3 runs to 14 residues. The CDR3 region is CAISGGTEDYGYTF. The CDR3 DNA sequence: TGTGCCATCAGTGGGGGGACAGAGGACTATGGCTACACCTTC.

This sequence joins TRBV6-4 and TRBJ2-1; TRBD2 might be the D (6 bases). The CDR3 totals 14 residues. V was trimmed by 2 bases and J by 6 bases, leaving 11 bases between them. Per germline, CDR1 MRHNA and CDR2 SNTAGT. CDR3 nucleotides: TGTGCCAGCAGTGACGGAGGGACGGCCAATGAGCAGTTCTTC. It is translated as CASSDGGTANEQFF.